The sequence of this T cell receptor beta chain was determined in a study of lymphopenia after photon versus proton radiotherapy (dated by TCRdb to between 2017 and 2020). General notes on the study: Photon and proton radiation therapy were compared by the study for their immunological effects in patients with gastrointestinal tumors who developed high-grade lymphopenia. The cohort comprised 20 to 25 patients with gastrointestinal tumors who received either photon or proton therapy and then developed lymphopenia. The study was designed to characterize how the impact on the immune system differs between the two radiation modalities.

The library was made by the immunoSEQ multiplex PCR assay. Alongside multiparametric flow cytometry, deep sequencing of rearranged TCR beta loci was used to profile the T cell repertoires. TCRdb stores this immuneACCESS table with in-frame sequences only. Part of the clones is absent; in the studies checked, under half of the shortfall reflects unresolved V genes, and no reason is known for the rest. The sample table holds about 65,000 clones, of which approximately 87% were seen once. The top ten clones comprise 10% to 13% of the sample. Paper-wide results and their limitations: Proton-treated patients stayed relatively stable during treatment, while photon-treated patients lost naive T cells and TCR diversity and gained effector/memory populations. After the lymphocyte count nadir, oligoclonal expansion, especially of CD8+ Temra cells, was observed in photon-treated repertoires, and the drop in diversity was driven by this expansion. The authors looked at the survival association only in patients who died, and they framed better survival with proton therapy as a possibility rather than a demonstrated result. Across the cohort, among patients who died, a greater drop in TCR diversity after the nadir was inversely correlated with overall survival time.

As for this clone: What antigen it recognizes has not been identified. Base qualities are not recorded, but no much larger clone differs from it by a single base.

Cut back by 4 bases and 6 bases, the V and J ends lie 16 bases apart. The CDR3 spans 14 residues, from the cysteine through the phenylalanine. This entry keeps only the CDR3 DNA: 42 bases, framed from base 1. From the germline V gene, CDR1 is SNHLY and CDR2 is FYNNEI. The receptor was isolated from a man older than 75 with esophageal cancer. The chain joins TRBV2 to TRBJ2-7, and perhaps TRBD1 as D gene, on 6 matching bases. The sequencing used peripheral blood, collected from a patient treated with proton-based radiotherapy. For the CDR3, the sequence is CASSVSGADAEQYF. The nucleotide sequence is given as TGTGCCAGCAGTGTCTCAGGGGCCGACGCCGAGCAGTACTTC. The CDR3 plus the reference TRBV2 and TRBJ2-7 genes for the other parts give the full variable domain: EPEVTQTPSHQVTQMGQEVILRCVPISNHLYFYWYRQILGQKVEFLVSFYNNEISEKSEIFDDQFSVERPDGSNFTLKIRSTKLEDSAMYFCASSVSGADAEQYFGPGTRLTVT.